Following are 25 T cell receptor beta chains from one sample sequenced in a study of cytomegalovirus exposure and HLA in healthy donors. PCR involved 60 Vbeta and 13 Jbeta primers. Using immunoSEQ multiplex PCR, the repertoire was profiled, and TCRdb retains in-frame clones only, with some absent. The sample lists 100,000 or so clones; 75% were seen once. Sequenced: PBMCs. Source of these receptors: a woman under 30 in good health and CMV-seropositive.

This clone was seen more than once but under ten times. The chain uses TRBV7-8 and TRBJ2-7, with a possible D match to TRBD1 (8 bases). The CDR3 has 14 residues. V lost 5 bases and J 3 bases, leaving 14 bases between the germline ends. From germline, CDR1 is SGHVS and CDR2 FQNEAQ. CDR3 sequence (DNA): TGTGCCAGCAGCACAACAGGGGGGGTCTACGAGCAGTACTTC. Translation gives CASSTTGGVYEQYF.

V usage is TRBV7-9 and J usage is TRBJ1-4, with TRBD1 identical over 9 bases. Germline V gene data show CDR1 as SEHNR and CDR2 as FQNEAQ (reference sequence). Losses at the gene ends were 4 bases for V and 8 bases for J; bases not matched to a gene: 2. The CDR3 is 13 amino acids. The CDR3 spells CASSSGQGEKLFF. The CDR3 bases are TGTGCCAGCAGCTCAGGACAGGGGGAAAAACTGTTTTTT.

The CDR3 bases are TGTGCCAGTAGTTCCCGACTTAACCCCTCCTACAATGAGCAGTTCTTC. Protein: CASSSRLNPSYNEQFF. The rearrangement links TRBV19 to TRBJ2-1; D is unclear. V dropped 5 bases and J dropped 0 bases, with 14 bases sitting between them. Germline loops: CDR1 LNHDA, CDR2 SQIVND (reference sequence). This CDR3 spans 16 amino acids.

This chain connects TRBV7-9 to TRBJ2-1, with TRBD2 matching over 7 bases. CDR1 is SEHNR and CDR2 is FQNEAQ in the germline V gene (reference sequence). V shed 5 bases, J shed 5 bases, and the junction held 9 bases outside the gene matches. CDR3 length equals 15 residues. The CDR3 DNA reads as TGTGCCAGCAGCCTCTCCAGCGGGGCGGACAATGAGCAGTTCTTC. Translation gives CASSLSSGADNEQFF.

V gene TRBV27 combines with J gene TRBJ1-5, with TRBD1 matching over 8 bases. There are 15 residues in the CDR3. The trim removed 6 bases at V and 0 bases at J, leaving 4 bases unmatched. Germline values: CDR1 MNHEY, CDR2 SMNVEV (reference sequence). CDR3 sequence reads: CASRDRVNSNQPQHF. Here the CDR3 DNA reads TGTGCCAGCAGGGACAGGGTTAATAGCAATCAGCCCCAGCATTTT.

The V gene is TRBV11-2, the J gene TRBJ1-2, with D perhaps matching TRBD1 (5 bases). Trimming left V 5 bases short and J 9 bases short, with 22 bases between. CDR1 and CDR2 from the germline V gene are SGHAT and FQNNGV. The length of the CDR3 is 15 residues. CDR3: CASSTREGRGVRYTF. The CDR3 DNA reads as TGTGCCAGCAGCACGAGGGAGGGGCGTGGGGTCCGCTACACCTTC.

This chain links TRBV5-6 with TRBJ2-5; 14 bases map to TRBD2. Per the germline V gene, CDR1 is SGHDT and CDR2 is YYEEEE. Trimming removed 3 bases from V and 4 bases from J; junction bases left unmatched: 5. CDR3 size: 16 residues. As DNA, the CDR3 is TGTGCCAGCAGCTGGGGGACTAGCGGGAGAGGAGAGACCCAGTACTTC. This translates into CASSWGTSGRGETQYF.

The rearrangement uses TRBV2 and TRBJ2-5; 7 bases line up with TRBD2. The CDR3 sequence is 12 residues long. Germline V CDR1 and CDR2: SNHLY, FYNNEI. DNA of the CDR3: TGTGCGGGGAGGGCTGGGGTGGAGACCCAGTACTTC. Translation gives CAGRAGVETQYF.

The gene calls are TRBV30 and TRBJ2-7, with D possibly TRBD1 on 5 matching bases. Per germline, CDR1 GTSNPN and CDR2 SVGIG (reference sequence). V gave up 3 bases and J gave up 3 bases, with 12 bases separating them. The CDR3 totals 13 residues. CDR3 coding DNA: TGTGCCTGGAGCCCCGGACAAAACTACGAGCAGTACTTC. This translates into CAWSPGQNYEQYF.

This clone was counted between two and nine times. The J gene is TRBJ1-2, the V gene TRBV5-8; 9 bases fit TRBD1. Germline V gives CDR1 SGHTS, CDR2 YDEGEE. The CDR3 is made up of 13 amino acids. With V trimmed by 4 bases and J by 6 bases, 4 bases remained unmatched. The CDR3 is CASSGDRDDGYTF. CDR3 DNA sequence: TGTGCCAGCAGCGGGGACAGGGACGATGGCTACACCTTC.

J is TRBJ1-2 and V is TRBV7-9; 9 bases agree with TRBD1. The CDR3 extends over 16 amino acids. Germline CDR1 and CDR2: SEHNR and FQNEAQ (reference sequence). The J segment lost 1 base and the V segment lost 3 bases, leaving 6 bases of the junction unmatched. The CDR3 DNA sequence: TGTGCCAGCAGCTTGGCCGGGACAGGGCTTAACTATGGCTACACCTTC. As protein: CASSLAGTGLNYGYTF.

The chain combines TRBV5-1 with TRBJ2-7; D remains ambiguous. There are 14 residues in the CDR3. The germline CDR1 and CDR2 sequences are SGHRS and YFSETQ. V lost 0 bases and J 0 bases, leaving 7 bases between the germline ends. CDR3 DNA sequence: TGCGCCAGCAGCTTGGCAGTCAGCTCCTACGAGCAGTACTTC. This gives the protein CASSLAVSSYEQYF.

V is TRBV5-4 and J is TRBJ2-1; D is unclear. The CDR3 runs to 15 residues. Germline CDR1 SGHNT, CDR2 YYREEE (reference sequence). V shed 0 bases and J shed 4 bases, with 11 bases lying between them. CDR3 nucleotides: TGTGCCAGCAGCTTGGGCAGCGCCCGATACAATGAGCAGTTCTTC. Protein sequence: CASSLGSARYNEQFF.

The chain recombines TRBV13 with TRBJ2-3; perhaps TRBD2 as D (6 bases). CDR1 is PRHDT and CDR2 is FYEKMQ in the germline V gene (reference sequence). Deletions cut 3 bases from V and 5 bases from J, with 12 bases between. This CDR3 contains 14 residues. The CDR3 nucleotides are TGTGCCAGCAGCTTGACGGGAGAGCTAGATACGCAGTATTTT. Translated: CASSLTGELDTQYF.

The chain links TRBV14 to TRBJ2-5, with 10 positions matching TRBD1. With V trimmed by 1 base and J by 4 bases, 9 bases remained unmatched. Germline V gene lookup returns CDR1 SGHDN and CDR2 FVKESK. The CDR3 is made up of 17 amino acids. CDR3 sequence: CASSQGVWRQGAETQYF. Here the CDR3 DNA reads TGTGCCAGCAGCCAAGGAGTCTGGAGACAGGGGGCAGAGACCCAGTACTTC.

The chain carries TRBV11-2 and TRBJ2-3; 7 positions match TRBD2. Germline CDR1 and CDR2: SGHAT and FQNNGV. The CDR3 sequence is 15 residues long. Trimming cost V 0 bases and J 1 base; bases outside gene matches: 1. CDR3 in DNA: TGTGCCAGCAGCTTAGATCTAGCGGGCACAGATACGCAGTATTTT. It translates to CASSLDLAGTDTQYF. Drawing the rest from reference TRBV11-2 and TRBJ2-3, the complete variable domain is EAGVAQSPRYKIIEKRQSVAFWCNPISGHATLYWYQQILGQGPKLLIQFQNNGVVDDSQLPKDRFSAERLKGVDSTLKIQPAKLEDSAVYLCASSLDLAGTDTQYFGPGTRLTVL.

The V call is TRBV7-2, the J call TRBJ1-1; TRBD1 agrees at 8 bases. V lost 3 bases to trimming and J lost 6 bases; unmatched junction nucleotides: 9. Germline V gene data show CDR1 as SGHTA and CDR2 as FQGNSA. The CDR3 covers 15 residues. This CDR3 reads CASSFSGQGSAEAFF. As DNA, the CDR3 is TGTGCCAGCAGCTTCTCTGGACAGGGTAGCGCTGAAGCTTTCTTT. Variable domain in full (rest from reference TRBV7-2 and TRBJ1-1): GAGVSQSPSNKVTEKGKDVELRCDPISGHTALYWYRQSLGQGLEFLIYFQGNSAPDKSGLPSDRFSAERTGGSVSTLTIQRTQQEDSAVYLCASSFSGQGSAEAFFGQGTRLTVV.

This sequence joins TRBV6-1 and TRBJ2-7, with D tentatively TRBD2 (7 bases). Germline loops: CDR1 MNHNS, CDR2 SASEGT. With 2 bases removed from V and 2 bases from J, the gap between germline ends came to 16 bases. The CDR3 is 16 amino acids. The CDR3, as DNA: TGTGCCAGCAGTGAAATGGGAGGGGGGAGGGCCTACGAGCAGTACTTC. Protein: CASSEMGGGRAYEQYF.

The rearrangement joins TRBV27 to TRBJ1-1; D might be TRBD1 (5 bases). Trimming took 6 bases from V and 0 from J, leaving 8 bases between them. The CDR3 runs 13 residues. Germline CDR1 and CDR2: MNHEY and SMNVEV (reference sequence). CDR3 protein: CASSRAMNTEAFF. The CDR3 DNA reads TGTGCCAGCAGCAGGGCTATGAACACTGAAGCTTTCTTT.

V and J are TRBV19 and TRBJ2-2; 10 bases are a match to TRBD1. V gave up 10 bases and J gave up 1 base; unmatched junction bases: 3. Germline lookup yields CDR1 LNHDA and CDR2 SQIVND (reference sequence). This CDR3 is built from 14 residues. CDR3 residues: CATRDRGNTGELFF. The CDR3 nucleotides are TGTGCCACCCGGGACAGGGGGAACACCGGGGAGCTGTTTTTT.

This chain connects TRBV6-5 to TRBJ2-7; TRBD1 might be the D (6 bases). The ends were cut back, 4 bases at V and 0 bases at J, with 13 bases in the middle. The germline CDR1 and CDR2 sequences are MNHEY and SVGAGI. The CDR3 covers 15 residues. The CDR3 spells CASSLTGTNSYEQYF. DNA for the CDR3: TGTGCCAGCAGTTTGACCGGGACAAACTCCTACGAGCAGTACTTC.

V usage is TRBV6-5 and J usage is TRBJ1-1; 7 nucleotides agree with TRBD1. V shed 6 bases and J 7 bases; nucleotides not matched to a gene: 5. Germline V gene sequence: CDR1 MNHEY, CDR2 SVGAGI. The CDR3 loop spans 12 amino acids. The DNA for the CDR3 is TGTGCCAGCAGCCGCGGGACAGTTGAAGCTTTCTTT. Its protein product is CASSRGTVEAFF.

This chain joins TRBV10-2 and TRBJ1-1, with 11 bases fitting TRBD1. With 7 bases clipped from V and 4 bases from J, the junction kept 8 bases outside the gene matches. This CDR3 comprises 15 residues. Germline V gives CDR1 WSHSY, CDR2 SAAADI. The CDR3 here is CASTGQGASTTEAFF. The CDR3 DNA reads as TGCGCCAGCACTGGACAGGGGGCGAGTACCACTGAAGCTTTCTTT.

The chain combines TRBV6-4 with TRBJ2-7; D is perhaps TRBD2 (6 bases). Germline-derived CDR1 and CDR2 are MRHNA and SNTAGT. Trimming left V 6 bases short and J 5 bases short, with 20 bases between. The CDR3 has 15 residues. In DNA form, the CDR3 reads TGTGCCAGCAGCAGAGACGGGAGTGGTAAAGACGAGCAGTACTTC. It yields the protein CASSRDGSGKDEQYF.

V gene TRBV7-2 combines with J gene TRBJ2-2; D is ambiguous. V was clipped by 7 bases and J by 0 bases, with 9 bases between them. Germline CDR1 SGHTA, CDR2 FQGNSA. CDR3 length: 14 residues. The CDR3 loop is CASISSSNTGELFF. In DNA, the CDR3 is TGTGCCAGCATTAGCAGTTCGAACACCGGGGAGCTGTTTTTT.